Sequencing of this TCR beta chain was carried out in a study of blood T cell repertoires in COVID-19. Study details: The United States, Italy and Spain supplied acute and convalescent COVID-19 samples. Sources were T cells, B-cell-depleted T cells, or PBMCs; the material itself was cDNA or gDNA.

The germline V gene has CDR1 MNHEY and CDR2 SVGAGI. J gave up 0 bases and V 6 bases, and 5 bases lay outside the gene matches. The CDR3 loop spans 14 amino acids. Authors' processing steps: Amplification of reference gene primers provided the estimated nucleated cell counts. This table comes from immunoSEQ multiplex PCR, and its TCRdb copy is limited to in-frame clones, with some not included. Clone size and V and J calls were adopted from that table, with D and trimming inferred from the DNA. Here the sample spans about 400,000 clones, 70% to 90% being singletons. The sequenced sample consisted of peripheral blood. This receptor was obtained from a human donor in a cohort sampled during active COVID-19. This chain links TRBV6-5 with TRBJ2-7; 7 bases align to TRBD2. As DNA, the CDR3 is TGTGCCAGCAGCCTAACTAGCGACTCCTACGAGCAGTACTTC. Amino acids: CASSLTSDSYEQYF.